This T cell receptor (beta chain) was documented in a study of blood T cell repertoires in COVID-19. Study details: Material from acute and convalescent COVID-19 was sourced from the United States, Italy and Spain. PBMCs, B-cell-depleted T cells, or T cells provided the cDNA or gDNA that made up the material.

Participant-reported clinical history was the basis for cohort assignment. Symptom resolution, clearance, or two negative PCRs marked the recovered donors of Cohort 3. The CDR3 runs to 14 residues. V lost 4 bases and J 5 bases, leaving 13 bases between the germline ends. In germline, CDR1 is LGHNA, CDR2 YSLEER. Clones were sequenced by immunoSEQ multiplex PCR, and TCRdb holds only the in-frame ones, with some missing. The data show 350,000 or so clones, with 80% to 95% seen just once and roughly 20% held by the top ten. The receptor's source is a woman aged 25 to 39 who had recovered from COVID-19. V is TRBV4-3 and J is TRBJ2-3, with D tentatively TRBD2 (5 bases). Sequencing used PBMCs or T cells enriched from blood (not recorded which). The DNA for the CDR3 is TGCGCCAGCAGCCGCAACCGAGGAGGAGATACGCAGTATTTT. This gives the protein CASSRNRGGDTQYF.